These T cell receptor beta chains were read from a single sample in a study of T-cell reconstitution after alpha-beta-depleted transplantation in children. TCRdb recomputed calls from the PCR reads with MiXCR, one row per CDR3 protein. The data hold roughly 500,000 distinct CDR3 sequences, with approximately 30% observed a single time. Sequences were derived from PBMCs from the stem cell graft donor, sampled from the stem cell graft. The receptors were sampled from a human donor who donated a stem cell graft to a child with aplastic anemia. The CDR3 runs from the conserved cysteine through the conserved F or W.

V	J	CDR3
TRBV29-1	TRBJ1-2	CSVGETGPYGYTF
TRBV9	TRBJ2-7	CASSPRGTGLYEQYF
TRBV29-1	TRBJ2-1	CSVAKGIVPESYNEQFF
TRBV7-9	TRBJ1-4	CASSFGRGIIELFF
TRBV20-1	TRBJ1-5	CSARARGNQPQHF
TRBV6-5	TRBJ2-1	CASSFSGQGSYNEQFF
TRBV4-3	TRBJ2-1	CASSQLYGQAGGNEQFF
TRBV29-1	TRBJ1-1	CSGAGGGLTEAFF
TRBV6-1	TRBJ1-5	CASSPTRQISNQPQHF
TRBV18	TRBJ1-2	CASSPGTASNYGYTF
TRBV27	TRBJ1-3	CASSLRATTGNTIYF
TRBV30	TRBJ1-4	CAWSTGGQGEKLFF
TRBV20-1	TRBJ2-7	CSARPGGTGYYEQYF
TRBV7-9	TRBJ1-2	CASSPVTGTDNYGYTF
TRBV7-2	TRBJ2-7	CASSLMSGGFNEQYF
TRBV6-5	TRBJ2-7	CASSYRDPSSYEQYF
TRBV6-5	TRBJ1-1	CASRYGAGTEAFF
TRBV9	TRBJ2-7	CASSPQSGLAVYEQYF
TRBV20-1	TRBJ2-5	CSARDWGGETQYF
TRBV20-1	TRBJ1-1	CSAPDVGAEAFF
TRBV18	TRBJ1-1	CASSQGAGVTEAFF
TRBV10-3	TRBJ2-3	CAISEVSDTQYF
TRBV12-3/TRBV12-4	TRBJ1-1	CASSSLGGAEAFF
TRBV5-1	TRBJ2-2	CASSLGRSLIGELFF
TRBV7-6	TRBJ2-1	CASTKYGGADEQFF
TRBV5-1	TRBJ2-1	CASSLGRADVGNEQFF
TRBV29-1	TRBJ1-1	CSVEDRAGGLNTEAFF
TRBV6-2/TRBV6-3	TRBJ1-5	CASSWTAYSNQPQHF
TRBV10-3	TRBJ2-6	CAISELTVHPPGANVLTF
TRBV28	TRBJ1-2	CASSSPGTGVGYGYTF
TRBV15	TRBJ2-3	CATSRTRTVSIADTQYF
TRBV6-5	TRBJ2-5	CASSYTPGQGETQYF
TRBV29-1	TRBJ2-1	CSAIGLAHNNEQFF
TRBV29-1	TRBJ1-1	CSVEPPQGHVTFF
TRBV6-6	TRBJ1-1	CASTEASEAFF
TRBV11-2	TRBJ1-4	CAIALGQGGEKLFF
TRBV12-3/TRBV12-4	TRBJ2-3	CASSLAGRDGYTQYF
TRBV4-2	TRBJ2-7	CASSQDVGRAHEQYF
TRBV11-2	TRBJ2-2	CASSSRLISGTGLMGGELFF
TRBV4-3	TRBJ2-1	CASSQDSIISGNLYNEQFF
TRBV20-1	TRBJ2-7	CSASPRDSVYEQYF
TRBV5-4	TRBJ2-7	CASSLAGLTSYEQYF
TRBV20-1	TRBJ1-1	CSARATGIVNTEAFF
TRBV12-3/TRBV12-4	TRBJ2-4	CASSFVKSLAKNIQYF
TRBV4-2	TRBJ2-3	CASTETGTVATDTQYF
TRBV12-3/TRBV12-4	TRBJ1-5	CASSQNPDRAQHF
TRBV18	TRBJ2-3	CASSPGSIEQYF
TRBV27	TRBJ1-2	CASSFQGASPRNYGYTF
TRBV7-2	TRBJ2-5	CASSLGVKETQYF
TRBV6-5	TRBJ1-1	CASRPRQGITEAFF
TRBV4-3	TRBJ2-3	CASSQDRSTGALNTQYF
TRBV5-1	TRBJ1-1	CASSSTGGEATEAFF
TRBV5-5	TRBJ1-1	CASSPGTGATEAFF
TRBV9	TRBJ2-7	CASSVARYGEQYF
TRBV29-1	TRBJ2-5	CSVAAAPSGETQYF
TRBV7-2	TRBJ2-6	CASSSGTGVYGANVLTF
TRBV5-4	TRBJ2-4	CASSQELLAKNIQYF